What follows describes a single T cell receptor beta chain. PCR involved 60 Vbeta and 13 Jbeta primers. Measured with immunoSEQ multiplex PCR; TCRdb has only the in-frame clones, and not every one. The sample records nearly 110,000 clones, roughly 80% being singletons. The data belong to a study of cytomegalovirus exposure and HLA in healthy donors. The ends lost 1 base at V and 3 bases at J; junction bases unmatched: 0. This CDR3 is built from 14 residues. Germline CDR1 is SEHNR and CDR2 is FQNEAQ (reference sequence). The donors gave bone marrow, and they were healthy. This chain joins TRBV7-9 and TRBJ2-5, with 9 bases matching TRBD2. Sequenced material: PBMCs. This sequence originates from a man in his forties in good health and CMV-seronegative. CDR3 protein: CASSLVAGEETQYF. Written as DNA, the CDR3 is TGTGCCAGCAGCTTAGTAGCGGGGGAAGAGACCCAGTACTTC.